This record concerns one TCR beta chain sequence. The target antigen is unknown. From the 5' RACE reads, TCRdb called clonotypes with MiXCR, one entry per CDR3 protein. Of 300,000 to 400,000 distinct CDR3 sequences listed, around 12% are singletons. The entry originates in a study of T cells after yellow fever vaccination. Findings of the study overall: Contaminating bulk clonotypes could be abundant in FACS-sorted repertoires. Peaking faster, on day 5 versus 15, the secondary response was nonetheless weaker.

The sequences come from CD4+ T cells sorted from PBMCs, collected 15 days after the yellow fever booster vaccination. The TCR was taken from a man aged 18 to 30 who received the YFV17D yellow fever vaccine.

The CDR3 DNA reads TGTGCCAGCAGTGTCGAGGGGGGTTTAAGCGACTATGGCTACACCTTC. Amino acids: CASSVEGGLSDYGYTF. The rearrangement links TRBV25-1 to TRBJ1-2, with D maybe TRBD1 (6 bases). Germline lookup yields CDR1 MGHDK and CDR2 SYGVNS. The V end was cut by 4 bases, the J end by 3 bases, with 18 bases between. The CDR3 is made up of 16 amino acids.